This TCR beta chain was captured in a study of T cell responses to AZD1222 COVID-19 vaccine. CDR1 and CDR2 (germline): SGHTS, YDEGEE. V was shortened by 0 bases and J by 7 bases, with 4 bases between the two germline ends. The CDR3 extends over 11 amino acids. TCRdb's copy holds only in-frame clones and misses some; the assay was immunoSEQ multiplex PCR. Here the sample spans 50,000 to 75,000 clones, roughly three quarters being singletons. This TCR was sampled from an adult in good health. The chain joins TRBV5-8 to TRBJ1-1, with D uncertain. This material consisted of peripheral blood, taken on day 0 of AZD1222 vaccination. The CDR3: CASSLDSEAFF. The CDR3 coding sequence is TGTGCCAGCAGCTTGGACAGTGAAGCTTTCTTT.